This passage covers 2 T cell receptor beta chains from one sample sequenced in a study of T cell responses to AZD1222 COVID-19 vaccine. Data came from immunoSEQ multiplex PCR; TCRdb stores just in-frame clones and leaves some out. The table lists 95,000 to 150,000 clones, about 90% of them singletons. The specimen comprised peripheral blood, sampled on day 0 of AZD1222 vaccination. These receptors all come from an adult in good health.

The chain joins TRBV5-1 to TRBJ2-3; the D call may be TRBD1 or TRBD2 (5 bases each). The CDR3 is 15 residues long. Trimming cost V 0 bases and J 0 bases, with 8 bases left between them. Germline assignment: CDR1 SGHRS and CDR2 YFSETQ. The CDR3, as DNA: TGCGCCAGCAGCTTGGACGGGGCTAGCACAGATACGCAGTATTTT. Residues: CASSLDGASTDTQYF.

V and J are TRBV7-2 and TRBJ2-7, with 10 nucleotides matching TRBD2. Germline assignment: CDR1 SGHTA and CDR2 FQGNSA. Trimming cost V 2 bases and J 6 bases; bases outside gene matches: 7. CDR3 length: 15 amino acids. CDR3 DNA sequence: TGTGCCAGCAGCTTATGGACTAGCGGCATTATCGAGCAGTACTTC. Protein: CASSLWTSGIIEQYF.